Shown below are 27 T cell receptor beta chains from a single sample sequenced in a study of identical twins. TCRdb passed the 5' RACE reads through MiXCR, listing each CDR3 protein once. This table holds around 470,000 distinct CDR3 sequences, over 12% found once. These same records also appear under a second study, on yellow fever vaccine responses in identical twins.

The sequenced sample was CD4+ T cells sorted from blood. These receptor sequences come from a woman in her late teens or twenties in good health.

The gene calls are TRBV6-5 and TRBJ2-1; no clear D gene. Germline V lookup: CDR1 MNHEY, CDR2 SVGAGI. The CDR3 length is 15 residues. V lost 4 bases and J lost 5, with 15 bases in between. The CDR3 DNA reads TGTGCCAGCAGTTGGTTTTCCTACAGCAACAATGAGCAGTTCTTC. This gives the protein CASSWFSYSNNEQFF.

The chain links TRBV11-2 to TRBJ2-7; 9 nucleotides agree with TRBD2. CDR3 length: 15 residues. V lost 1 base and J lost 2; bases outside the gene matches: 3. Germline values: CDR1 SGHAT, CDR2 FQNNGV. The chain's CDR3 is CASSLVPSGAYEQYF. The CDR3 DNA reads as TGTGCCAGCAGCTTAGTCCCTAGCGGGGCCTACGAGCAGTACTTC.

There are a few counts of this clonotype. The chain has TRBV14 and TRBJ1-6; D is uncertain. V lost 3 bases and J 7 bases, leaving 16 bases between the germline ends. Per germline, CDR1 SGHDN and CDR2 FVKESK. The CDR3 contains 16 residues. The CDR3 loop reads CASSQGRRPGNSPLHF. CDR3 nucleotide sequence: TGTGCCAGCAGCCAGGGGAGGAGGCCGGGAAATTCACCCCTCCACTTT.

This clonotype was counted ten times or more. The rearrangement uses TRBV7-2 and TRBJ1-5; possibly TRBD1 for D (6 bases). Germline V lookup: CDR1 SGHTA, CDR2 FQGNSA. This CDR3 comprises 15 residues. Trimming stripped 5 bases from V and 2 bases from J, with 13 bases between. This CDR3 is CASSPGDTRNQPQHF. The CDR3 coding sequence is TGTGCCAGCAGCCCTGGGGACACCCGCAATCAGCCCCAGCATTTT.

This chain joins TRBV20-1 and TRBJ2-7; 12 positions match TRBD2. Germline CDR1 and CDR2: DFQATT and SNEGSKA (reference sequence). Losses at the gene ends were 6 bases for V and 4 bases for J; bases not matched to a gene: 4. The CDR3 contains 13 residues. The CDR3 here is CSARTSGTYEQYF. For the CDR3, the DNA is TGCAGTGCCCGGACTAGCGGGACTTACGAGCAGTACTTC.

The gene calls are TRBV5-6 and TRBJ2-5; D gene ambiguous. The V gene's germline CDR1 is SGHDT and CDR2 YYEEEE. The CDR3 runs 15 residues. The V and J ends lost 2 bases and 5 bases respectively, with 16 bases between them. The CDR3 loop is CASSLGGPGDETQYF. CDR3 DNA: TGTGCCAGCAGCTTAGGTGGGCCCGGTGATGAGACCCAGTACTTC.

This clonotype was observed a handful of times. J is TRBJ1-2 and V is TRBV14; D is uncertain. CDR3 length equals 13 residues. Germline loops: CDR1 SGHDN, CDR2 FVKESK. V shed 1 base and J shed 3 bases, with 6 bases lying between them. The CDR3 bases are TGTGCCAGCAGCCAAGGACACCACTATGGCTACACCTTC. This sequence encodes CASSQGHHYGYTF.

This chain connects TRBV3-1 to TRBJ2-7; 7 positions match TRBD1. The V segment lost 2 bases and the J segment 1 base; nucleotides outside the gene matches: 5. The germline gives CDR1 LGHDT, CDR2 YNNKEL (reference sequence). This CDR3 spans 15 amino acids. The CDR3 DNA reads TGTGCCAGCAGCCAAACTCCGGGACAGTCCTACGAGCAGTACTTC. It codes for CASSQTPGQSYEQYF.

This clonotype was found a few times. The chain recombines TRBV19 with TRBJ2-1, with D perhaps TRBD2 (5 bases). The CDR3 extends over 15 amino acids. Per germline, CDR1 LNHDA and CDR2 SQIVND (reference sequence). V lost 1 base and J lost 7, with 14 bases in between. This CDR3 reads CASSIVRTYQNEQFF. CDR3 DNA: TGTGCCAGTAGTATAGTCCGGACTTATCAGAATGAGCAGTTCTTC. Based on the CDR3 plus reference TRBV19 and TRBJ2-1, the full variable domain is DGGITQSPKYLFRKEGQNVTLSCEQNLNHDAMYWYRQDPGQGLRLIYYSQIVNDFQKGDIAEGYSVSREKKESFPLTVTSAQKNPTAFYLCASSIVRTYQNEQFFGPGTRLTVL.

This clonotype was detected only a few times. The chain uses TRBV6-2 or TRBV6-3 and TRBJ1-2; D gene uncertain. Germline V lookup: CDR1 MNHEY, CDR2 SVGEGT. The V end lost 7 bases, the J end lost 4 bases, and 13 bases lay between the germline ends. The CDR3 is 13 residues long. The CDR3 DNA is TGTGCCAGCACACCCTCGGGGTTCTATGGCTACACCTTC. Amino acids: CASTPSGFYGYTF.

The chain links TRBV7-2 to TRBJ2-7; no firm D call. CDR1 is SGHTA and CDR2 is FQGNSA in the germline V gene. The CDR3 is 12 amino acids. V was pared by 5 bases and J by 7 bases, with 12 bases between. The CDR3 DNA is TGTGCCAGCAGCCGCGTCCGCGAGGAGCAGTACTTC. It yields the protein CASSRVREEQYF.

This clonotype was seen more than once but under ten times. Here the CDR3 reads CASRAPGAGTDTQYF. The CDR3 bases are TGTGCCAGCAGGGCCCCTGGGGCGGGGACAGATACGCAGTATTTT. The rearrangement uses TRBV4-2 and TRBJ2-3, with D tentatively TRBD2 (6 bases). This CDR3 has 15 residues. The germline gives CDR1 LGHNA, CDR2 YNFKEQ. V was pared by 6 bases and J by 3 bases, with 16 bases between.

This chain uses TRBV21-1 with TRBJ2-5; whether TRBD2, the table's D call, matches the DNA was not checked. TRBV21-1 is tagged as a pseudogene. The CDR3 length is 15 residues. CDR3 loop: CASRTGTSGEETQYF. DNA for the CDR3: TGTGCCAGCAGAACCGGGACTAGCGGGGAAGAGACCCAGTACTTC.

The chain employs TRBV14 and TRBJ2-5; 10 bases match TRBD2. V dropped 4 bases and J dropped 1; count of bases not matched to a gene: 6. Looked up from germline, CDR1 is SGHDN and CDR2 is FVKESK. This CDR3 spans 16 amino acids. CDR3: CASSPSRLAGQETQYF. The CDR3 DNA reads TGTGCCAGCAGCCCGTCACGACTAGCGGGCCAAGAGACCCAGTACTTC.

V gene TRBV7-9 combines with J gene TRBJ1-2; possible D gene TRBD1, 5 bases. The germline V gene encodes CDR1 SEHNR and CDR2 FQNEAQ (reference sequence). Trimming removed 4 bases at V and 4 bases at J, with 22 bases between. This CDR3 comprises 17 residues. CDR3 sequence (DNA): TGTGCCAGCAGCTATAGGGCCGGGACGTTGGAAAGCTATGGCTACACCTTC. Its translation: CASSYRAGTLESYGYTF.

V usage is TRBV5-8 and J usage is TRBJ2-7, with D possibly matching TRBD1 (5 bases). The CDR3 sequence is 14 residues long. In germline, CDR1 is SGHTS, CDR2 YDEGEE. V lost 4 bases and J 8 bases, leaving 19 bases between the germline ends. The CDR3 loop is CASSTNGQGSKQYF. As DNA, the CDR3 is TGTGCCAGCAGCACCAACGGCCAGGGTAGTAAGCAGTACTTC.

The V gene is TRBV12-3 or TRBV12-4, the J gene TRBJ2-7; the D gene is possibly TRBD1 (6 bases). Trimming removed 5 bases from V and 11 bases from J, with 13 bases in between. The CDR3 runs 11 residues. CDR3 nucleotide sequence: TGTGCCAGCAGTGCCGGGACAATAGAGTACTTC. This gives the protein CASSAGTIEYF.

This clonotype was counted only a few times. The rearrangement links TRBV20-1 to TRBJ2-5; 7 bases match TRBD1. V shed 4 bases, J shed 2 bases, and the junction held 22 bases outside the gene matches. Per the germline V gene, CDR1 is DFQATT and CDR2 is SNEGSKA (reference sequence). The CDR3 spans 19 residues. The CDR3 loop reads CSAKGARSGVKETQETQYF. The CDR3 DNA follows: TGCAGTGCTAAGGGGGCGCGGAGTGGGGTGAAAGAGACGCAAGAGACCCAGTACTTC.

This clonotype appeared a few times. This chain connects TRBV6-1 to TRBJ2-3, with 9 bases lining up with TRBD1. In germline, CDR1 is MNHNS, CDR2 SASEGT. The CDR3 contains 14 residues. The junction had 6 bases not matched to a gene; V was cut back by 7 bases and J by 4 bases. The CDR3 reads CASMGQGSADTQYF. The DNA for the CDR3 is TGTGCCAGCATGGGACAGGGAAGCGCAGATACGCAGTATTTT.

The V call is TRBV29-1, the J call TRBJ1-1; D is perhaps TRBD1 (5 bases). The germline V and J ends were trimmed by 7 bases and 0 bases, with 9 bases remaining between them. CDR3 length equals 12 residues. CDR1 is SQVTM and CDR2 is ANQGSEA in the germline V gene. The DNA of the CDR3 is TGCAGCGCCGCGACAGTGAACACTGAAGCTTTCTTT. The encoded protein is CSAATVNTEAFF.

There are a few counts of this clonotype. The chain uses TRBV14 and TRBJ2-1; D is uncertain. The CDR3 sequence is 18 residues long. V gave up 0 bases and J gave up 5 bases, with 20 bases separating them. Per the germline V gene, CDR1 is SGHDN and CDR2 is FVKESK. Written as DNA, the CDR3 is TGTGCCAGCAGCCAAGATCTATTGGGTGGGATGGAAGACAATGAGCAGTTCTTC. It is translated as CASSQDLLGGMEDNEQFF.

This clonotype came up many times. V is TRBV12-3 or TRBV12-4 and J is TRBJ2-1, with 13 bases that match TRBD2. The ends lost 4 bases at V and 5 bases at J; junction bases unmatched: 8. The CDR3 runs 17 residues. CDR3 in DNA: TGTGCCAGCAGTTCAGACGTAGGACTAGCGGGGGACAATGAGCAGTTCTTC. Translated, it gives CASSSDVGLAGDNEQFF.

Only a few counts were recorded for this clonotype. The gene calls are TRBV6-2 or TRBV6-3 and TRBJ2-1; D gene unclear. The CDR3 extends over 12 amino acids. V was clipped by 6 bases and J by 6 bases, with 9 bases between them. Germline V gene lookup returns CDR1 MNHEY and CDR2 SVGEGT. CDR3 amino acids: CASRYAGNEQFF. CDR3 DNA: TGTGCCAGCAGATATGCAGGCAATGAGCAGTTCTTC.

This clonotype appeared a few times. This rearrangement joins TRBV12-3 or TRBV12-4 to TRBJ2-1, with D hard to call. The V end lost 3 bases, the J end lost 9 bases, and 9 bases lay between the germline ends. This CDR3 is built from 12 residues. The CDR3 loop reads CASSFPKGEQFF. In DNA form, the CDR3 reads TGTGCCAGCAGTTTTCCTAAAGGTGAGCAGTTCTTC.

This clonotype has a handful of counts. The chain carries TRBV3-1 and TRBJ2-1; TRBD1 matches at 10 bases. With V trimmed by 4 bases and J by 8 bases, 11 bases remained unmatched. The germline V gene has CDR1 LGHDT and CDR2 YNNKEL (reference sequence). This CDR3 has 16 residues. The CDR3 loop reads CASSPKLRDRGDEQFF. In DNA form, the CDR3 reads TGTGCCAGCAGCCCCAAGCTCCGGGACAGGGGTGATGAGCAGTTCTTC.

This clonotype was detected a few times. The gene calls are TRBV5-1 and TRBJ2-5, with no clear D. The CDR3 runs 14 residues. Trimming took off 0 bases at V and 2 bases at J, with 8 bases between the two ends. Germline V gene data show CDR1 as SGHRS and CDR2 as YFSETQ. CDR3 sequence: CASSLATVQETQYF. CDR3 sequence (DNA): TGCGCCAGCAGCTTGGCCACGGTGCAAGAGACCCAGTACTTC.

The chain joins TRBV5-1 to TRBJ2-4, with D perhaps TRBD1 or TRBD2 (5 bases each). CDR3 length: 14 amino acids. V was shortened by 0 bases and J by 6 bases, with 10 bases between the two germline ends. Germline V gene sequence: CDR1 SGHRS, CDR2 YFSETQ. Written as DNA, the CDR3 is TGCGCCAGCAGCTTGGGGCAGGGACCAAACATTCAGTACTTC. Protein sequence: CASSLGQGPNIQYF.